This T cell receptor beta chain is drawn from a study of shared clonotypes between healthy human individuals. CD8 cells classed as naive were CD45RO-negative and positively selected for CCR7, excluding terminally differentiated effector memory CD45RA+ cells. The study drew its donors from healthy HIV-negative adults without recent acute infections or vaccinations. Caucasian adults residing in Nashville, Tennessee made up all the donors. The CDR3 runs 14 residues. Trimming left V 3 bases short and J 9 bases short, with 15 bases between. CDR1 is MNHEY and CDR2 is SMNVEV in the germline V gene (reference sequence). An approximately 200 ng quantity of DNA, tens of thousands of T cell genomes, went into the sorted-subset replicate PCRs. This table comes from immunoSEQ multiplex PCR, and its TCRdb copy is limited to in-frame clones, with some not included. The sample includes millions of clones, around 93% of them seen just once.

The rearrangement uses TRBV27 and TRBJ2-1; TRBD2 is a possible D gene (6 bases). Sample: naive CD8+ T cells from PBMCs. The clonotype was recovered from a man aged 18 to 30 in good health. Some clones in this sample may be carry-over from other donors' samples. CDR3 sequence: CASSFLEGRSEQFF. CDR3 bases: TGTGCCAGCAGTTTTTTGGAGGGTCGCTCTGAGCAGTTCTTC.